This TCR beta chain emerged from a study of shared clonotypes between healthy human individuals (dated by TCRdb to the early 2020s). The study in broad terms: The cohort comprised a couple of women and a few men aged 18 to 49 years. Per donor, three plates each were used for CD4 naive and CD4 memory, two for CD8 naive, and one for CD8 memory. Blood TCR repertoires of about 5 healthy adults were deeply sequenced to estimate repertoire size and the extent of clonotype sharing between individuals. To increase sequencing depth and limit assay-specific biases, TCR repertoire library preparation and sequencing were carried out by different laboratories using diverse techniques. Leukapheresis yielded between about 0.85 and 10 billion PBMCs per donor.

Paper-wide results and their limitations: Sampling was restricted to blood, and TCR repertoires in tissue are likely to differ from TCR repertoires in blood. The genetic and exposure-history diversity represented was limited by the small number of donors. Approximately 4.8% of naive CD4, 3.5% of naive CD8, 2.3% of memory CD4, and 0.4% of memory CD8 clonotypes were shared across a few donors. Clonotypes shared by all four sorted-subset donors showed higher generation probabilities than non-shared clonotypes. Pairwise subsampling led to the expectation that sequencing depth would affect the degree of clonotype sharing among donors. Even with the large sequencing depth, rarefaction of the sorted-subset datasets indicated that sequencing was incomplete. Estimated clonotype richness was generally larger for naive than for memory subsets.

As concerns this clone: It has no known antigen specificity. No base quality values were provided; no much bigger clone lies one nucleotide off.

Donors were healthy HIV-negative adults with no recently reported acute infections or vaccinations. Only Caucasian adults living in Nashville, Tennessee, USA were represented among the donors. CD8 memory samples consisted of magnetically selected CD45RO+ cells combined with CCR7-negative CD45RA+ effector memory (TemRA) cells. Blood was obtained by leukapheresis, after which PBMCs were separated by Ficoll-Histopaque density gradient centrifugation and cryopreserved in liquid nitrogen vapor phase. Analytical flow cytometry was used to check the purity and quantity of every magnetically sorted T cell population. From each sorted fraction, genomic DNA was isolated and quantified by UV absorbance on a Nanodrop 2000c. The CDR3 contains 13 residues, cysteine and phenylalanine counted. Here the CDR3 DNA is all that survives: 39 bases in frame from base 1. V is shortened by 5 bases, J by 4 bases, and the region joining them spans 11 bases. As encoded in the germline V gene (reference sequence), CDR1 is LNHDA while CDR2 is SQIVND.

TCR CDR3 regions were amplified from genomic DNA by multiplex PCR using the deep immunoSEQ assay. Extracted genomic DNA from each cell subset was distributed evenly across all wells of several immunoSEQ 96-well plates, and each plate was treated as a replicate. For sorted subsets, 200 to 250 ng of genomic DNA, equivalent to tens of thousands of T cell genomes, went into each replicate PCR. Purified libraries were quantified with a Qubit 3.0 fluorometer, sized on a Bioanalyzer 2100, and re-quantified with the KAPA Library Quantification kit. A separate single-read 150-cycle Illumina NextSeq 550 flow cell was used to sequence each immunoSEQ 96-well plate. Under the source paper's analysis protocol: The immunoSEQ output contained only junctional sequences without quality scores, so filtering could not match that applied to full-length reads. To assign V/J genes and CDR3, sequences were annotated using PyIR, a Python wrapper for IgBLAST v1.9, with IMGT germline references. Reads were filtered out if the reads had weak V/J assignments (E-value above 1e-6), no CDR3, stop codons, out-of-frame junctions, or ambiguous translated residues. V3J clonotypes were defined as sequences sharing the same inferred V gene, J gene, and CDR3 amino acid sequence. Percentage overlap between repertoires was computed as shared unique clonotypes divided by the size of the smaller repertoire. RTK rarefaction, the Chao1 estimator, and Recon v2.1 estimates of unobserved clonotypes were used to assess repertoire richness. Generation probabilities for all TCRbeta clonotypes obtained by the gDNA method from a handful of donors were computed using OLGA. TCRdb retrieved this table from immuneACCESS and kept in-frame rearrangements only. Not all clones are present; in checked studies, unresolved V genes account for under half, and no reason is known for the remainder. V and J calls and clone size are copied from that table; D and trimming were computed from the DNA. The sample table records around 690,000 clones; 90% of these occur just once. Jointly, the top ten make up approximately 35% of the sample.

The V and J genes are TRBV19 and TRBJ1-1; tentative D gene TRBD1, with 5 bases matching. The TCR was taken from a man aged 18 to 29 in good health. Some clones in this sample may be carry-over from other donors' samples. Sample: memory CD8+ T cells from PBMCs. Reading the label with the study, this specimen's cell subset or site is: CD45RO+ cells pooled with CCR7-negative TemRA cells. The CDR3 is CASSFYRSTEAFF. The DNA sequence is as follows: TGTGCCAGTAGTTTTTACAGGAGCACTGAAGCTTTCTTT.